The 28 T cell receptor beta chains below all came from one sample that was sequenced in a study of blood T cell repertoires in COVID-19 (dated by TCRdb to 2018 to 2020). Library construction relied on the immunoSEQ multiplex PCR assay. TCRdb re-hosts the immuneACCESS table, in-frame sequences only. Its copies lack some clones; in the studies checked, an unresolved V gene accounts for under half of them, and the cause for the rest is not known. This sample lists tens of thousands of clones; 75% to 80% were detected once. Jointly, the top ten make up roughly 6.3% of the sample. Sequencing input: peripheral blood. The source is a man aged 70 or older with COVID-19, enrolled during active disease.

This clone was recorded once. The chain joins TRBV5-3 to TRBJ1-2; tentatively, D is TRBD1 (6 bases). Being an ORF, TRBV5-3 has a function that is uncertain. This CDR3 has 14 residues. V gave up 3 bases and J gave up 1 base, with 10 bases separating them. CDR3 in DNA: TGTGCCAGAAGCTACCGGGACAATAACTATGGCTACACCTTC. It translates to CARSYRDNNYGYTF.

The chain combines TRBV5-4 with TRBJ1-2; TRBD1 agrees at 10 bases. Germline V CDR1 and CDR2: SGHNT, YYREEE (reference sequence). There are 16 residues in the CDR3. The trim removed 0 bases at V and 5 bases at J, leaving 7 bases unmatched. The CDR3 here is CASSLAGTGDGYGYTF. DNA of the CDR3: TGTGCCAGCAGCTTGGCCGGGACAGGGGACGGGTATGGCTACACCTTC.

V usage is TRBV7-9 and J usage is TRBJ1-5; 7 bases are shared with TRBD1. Trimming at V came to 5 bases and at J to 7 bases, leaving 8 bases not matched to a gene. Per the germline V gene, CDR1 is SEHNR and CDR2 is FQNEAQ (reference sequence). CDR3 length: 14 residues. CDR3 region: CASSNTGDGQPQHF. DNA of the CDR3: TGTGCCAGCAGCAATACAGGGGACGGGCAGCCCCAGCATTTT.

This clone was seen more than once but under ten times. The chain couples TRBV4-2 to TRBJ2-7; the match to TRBD2 covers 7 bases. Germline CDR1 reads LGHNA; CDR2 reads YNFKEQ. The CDR3 totals 15 residues. Trimming took 2 bases from V and 1 from J; bases not matched to a gene: 5. CDR3 bases: TGTGCCAGCAGCCAACCGGGACTACCATCCTACGAGCAGTACTTC. It yields the protein CASSQPGLPSYEQYF.

The V call is TRBV3-1 (or the pseudogene TRBV3-2), the J call TRBJ1-6, with D possibly matching TRBD1 (5 bases). The germline V gene has CDR1 LGHDT and CDR2 YNNKEL (reference sequence). The CDR3 loop spans 15 amino acids. V was pared by 1 base and J by 4 bases, with 8 bases between. The CDR3 nucleotides read TGTGCCAGCAGCCAAGGGGGGGGGTATAATTCACCCCTCCACTTT. This gives the protein CASSQGGGYNSPLHF.

The chain uses TRBV7-9 and TRBJ2-3; the D is unclear. The CDR3 is 13 amino acids. The germline V gene encodes CDR1 SEHNR and CDR2 FQNEAQ (reference sequence). V lost 1 base to trimming and J lost 3 bases, with 5 bases between them. CDR3 amino acids: CASSLELTDTQYF. The CDR3 coding sequence is TGTGCCAGCAGCTTAGAACTGACAGATACGCAGTATTTT.

The chain uses TRBV7-2 and TRBJ2-7; tentative D call: TRBD1 (5 bases). Trimming took off 0 bases at V and 5 bases at J, with 8 bases between the two ends. This CDR3 spans 13 amino acids. The germline gives CDR1 SGHTA, CDR2 FQGNSA. CDR3 loop: CASSLARGNEQYF. Written as DNA, the CDR3 is TGTGCCAGCAGCTTAGCTAGGGGCAACGAGCAGTACTTC.

The V call is TRBV18, the J call TRBJ2-6, with D hard to call. CDR3 length equals 18 residues. Germline-derived CDR1 and CDR2 are KGHSH and LQKENI. V gave up 3 bases and J gave up 0 bases, with 15 bases separating them. In nucleotides, the CDR3 is TGTGCCAGCTCACCGGGTTTGGTTGCGGTCTCTGGGGCCAACGTCCTGACTTTC. It translates to CASSPGLVAVSGANVLTF.

Here the CDR3 reads CASSQGQPRPETQYF. The CDR3 DNA is TGCGCCAGCAGTCAAGGACAGCCCAGACCAGAGACCCAGTACTTC. The V call is TRBV23-1, the J call TRBJ2-5, with D possibly TRBD1 on 6 matching bases. TRBV23-1 belongs to the ORF category, with a function that is uncertain. V lost 2 bases and J 4 bases, leaving 14 bases between the germline ends. This CDR3 has 15 residues.

The rearrangement joins TRBV2 to TRBJ2-2; the D gene is possibly TRBD2 (6 bases). Looked up from germline, CDR1 is SNHLY and CDR2 is FYNNEI. This CDR3 has 14 amino acids. V was clipped by 8 bases and J by 4 bases, with 14 bases between them. CDR3 sequence reads: CASGGKGGTGELFF. CDR3 bases: TGTGCCAGCGGGGGGAAGGGAGGCACCGGGGAGCTGTTTTTT.

The chain links TRBV18 to TRBJ2-1; D is unresolved. Germline values: CDR1 KGHSH, CDR2 LQKENI. Trimming left V 1 base short and J 8 bases short, with 12 bases between. CDR3 size: 14 residues. This chain's CDR3 is CASSPRSEQDEQFF. In DNA, the CDR3 is TGTGCCAGCTCACCACGATCAGAGCAGGATGAGCAGTTCTTC.

This clone was seen a few times. The rearrangement uses TRBV27 and TRBJ1-1, with D perhaps TRBD1 (5 bases). Between the trimmed V and J ends, which lost 3 bases and 8 bases, there was a span of 13 bases. This CDR3 is 13 amino acids long. Per germline, CDR1 MNHEY and CDR2 SMNVEV (reference sequence). The CDR3 is CASSFGDWGEAFF. CDR3 in DNA: TGTGCCAGCAGTTTTGGGGACTGGGGGGAAGCTTTCTTT.

This rearrangement joins TRBV9 to TRBJ2-1, with 8 bases matching TRBD1. The germline V gene has CDR1 SGDLS and CDR2 YYNGEE. The length of the CDR3 is 14 residues. Trimming at V came to 4 bases and at J to 4 bases, leaving 4 bases not matched to a gene. CDR3 bases: TGTGCCAGCAGCCGGACAGGGCCATACAATGAGCAGTTCTTC. Amino acids: CASSRTGPYNEQFF.

The genes are TRBV7-2 and TRBJ2-2; tentatively, D is TRBD1 (5 bases). V lost 3 bases to trimming and J lost 5 bases, with 7 bases between them. Germline V gene lookup returns CDR1 SGHTA and CDR2 FQGNSA. The CDR3 loop spans 13 amino acids. CDR3 sequence reads: CASSFRGTGELFF. In DNA, the CDR3 is TGTGCCAGCAGCTTTAGGGGAACCGGGGAGCTGTTTTTT. The full variable domain, rest sourced from reference TRBV7-2 and TRBJ2-2, is GAGVSQSPSNKVTEKGKDVELRCDPISGHTALYWYRQSLGQGLEFLIYFQGNSAPDKSGLPSDRFSAERTGGSVSTLTIQRTQQEDSAVYLCASSFRGTGELFFGEGSRLTVL.

CDR3 bases: TGTGCCAGCAGTGTACAGGGAAAAGGCACTGAAGCTTTCTTT. This sequence encodes CASSVQGKGTEAFF. V gene TRBV2 combines with J gene TRBJ1-1, with a tentative D call TRBD1 (6 bases). V dropped 4 bases and J dropped 4 bases, with 13 bases sitting between them. Germline V gene lookup returns CDR1 SNHLY and CDR2 FYNNEI. The CDR3 totals 14 residues.

V and J are TRBV5-4 and TRBJ2-5, with D perhaps matching TRBD2 (5 bases). Germline lookup yields CDR1 SGHNT and CDR2 YYREEE (reference sequence). The CDR3 is 15 residues long. V was trimmed by 4 bases and J by 1 base, leaving 14 bases between them. The DNA for the CDR3 is TGTGCCAGCAGCGCCTGGACTGTAGCCCAAGAGACCCAGTACTTC. As protein: CASSAWTVAQETQYF.

The chain carries TRBV24-1 and TRBJ2-1; TRBD2 aligns across 11 bases. The germline V gene has CDR1 KGHDR and CDR2 SFDVKD. J was trimmed by 14 bases and V by 4 bases; bases with no gene match: 6. The CDR3 extends over 13 amino acids. CDR3 amino acids: CATSDATSGREFF. CDR3 sequence (DNA): TGTGCCACCAGTGACGCTACTAGCGGGAGAGAGTTCTTC.

The rearrangement uses TRBV30 and TRBJ1-1; D is ambiguous. This CDR3 has 12 amino acids. Germline V gene sequence: CDR1 GTSNPN, CDR2 SVGIG (reference sequence). The germline V and J ends were trimmed by 2 bases and 1 base, with 5 bases remaining between them. Here the CDR3 reads CAWSPSNTEAFF. CDR3 bases: TGTGCCTGGAGTCCATCGAACACTGAAGCTTTCTTT.

The chain uses TRBV11-3 and TRBJ2-1; D possibly corresponds to TRBD2 (6 bases). CDR1 SGHNT and CDR2 YENEEA come from the germline V gene. Trimming cost V 8 bases and J 7 bases, with 18 bases left between them. The CDR3 spans 14 residues. The CDR3 protein is CASVGGDTRNEQFF. The CDR3 bases are TGTGCCAGCGTAGGAGGGGATACTCGGAATGAGCAGTTCTTC.

The rearrangement joins TRBV11-2 to TRBJ1-1, with TRBD1 matching over 7 bases. V lost 5 bases, J lost 4 bases, and 13 bases stayed unmatched. This CDR3 region has 16 residues. Germline CDR1 SGHAT, CDR2 FQNNGV. The CDR3, as DNA: TGTGCCAGCAGCCCCGCCGGGACAGTCGGTGGCACTGAAGCTTTCTTT. It is translated as CASSPAGTVGGTEAFF.

The chain couples TRBV19 to TRBJ1-1; possibly TRBD1 for D (5 bases). Germline assignment: CDR1 LNHDA and CDR2 SQIVND (reference sequence). V was pared by 6 bases and J by 5 bases, with 13 bases between. This CDR3 region has 13 residues. In DNA, the CDR3 is TGTGCCAGTAGGGGGACTTCCACAACTGAAGCTTTCTTT. Translation: CASRGTSTTEAFF.

This clone has just a few counts. J is TRBJ1-1 and V is TRBV11-2; 11 bases line up with TRBD1. V lost 3 bases and J lost 5; bases outside the gene matches: 5. The CDR3 sequence is 15 residues long. Per germline, CDR1 SGHAT and CDR2 FQNNGV. CDR3 loop: CASSFPGTGGTEAFF. CDR3 DNA sequence: TGTGCCAGCAGCTTCCCCGGGACAGGGGGTACTGAAGCTTTCTTT.

The V and J genes are TRBV28 and TRBJ1-5, with 10 nucleotides matching TRBD1. Germline V gives CDR1 MDHEN, CDR2 SYDVKM. CDR3 size: 15 residues. Trimming at V came to 7 bases and at J to 4 bases, leaving 7 bases not matched to a gene. The CDR3 protein is CASTQGQGRNQPQHF. Written as DNA, the CDR3 is TGTGCCAGCACCCAGGGACAGGGGCGGAATCAGCCCCAGCATTTT.

The chain couples TRBV12-3 or TRBV12-4 to TRBJ1-1; no reliable D call. The CDR3 covers 13 residues. The V end lost 2 bases, the J end lost 7 bases, and 11 bases lay between the germline ends. In nucleotides, the CDR3 is TGTGCCAGCAGTTTAATCGAGGGAGGTGAAGCTTTCTTT. Its translation is CASSLIEGGEAFF.

Written as DNA, the CDR3 is TGTGCCAGCAGTTGGCGAGGGGAGACCCAGTACTTC. It yields the protein CASSWRGETQYF. The chain carries TRBV12-3 or TRBV12-4 and TRBJ2-5, with D possibly matching TRBD2 (5 bases). The V and J ends lost 4 bases and 5 bases respectively, with 8 bases between them. The CDR3 totals 12 residues.

This clone was counted once. The chain carries TRBV5-1 and TRBJ1-5; D might be TRBD1 (5 bases). The V end was cut by 3 bases, the J end by 2 bases, with 9 bases between. Germline CDR1 SGHRS, CDR2 YFSETQ. CDR3 size: 14 residues. The CDR3 DNA reads TGCGCCAGCAGCTCGGGGGGAGGCAATCAGCCCCAGCATTTT. Translating gives CASSSGGGNQPQHF.

The table lists this clone with a few counts. The chain uses TRBV5-4 and TRBJ2-7; 8 bases align to TRBD1. Losses at the gene ends were 1 base for V and 5 bases for J; bases not matched to a gene: 8. CDR1 is SGHNT, CDR2 YYREEE, per germline (reference sequence). This CDR3 contains 15 residues. The chain's CDR3 is CASSLQAQGDNEQYF. The CDR3 DNA is TGTGCCAGCAGCTTGCAGGCACAGGGGGATAACGAGCAGTACTTC.

By its share, this clone is medium-sized (0.01 to 0.1%). This sequence joins TRBV28 and TRBJ1-5; TRBD1 matches at 8 bases. This CDR3 contains 15 residues. V lost 5 bases and J lost 3; bases outside the gene matches: 6. The V gene's germline CDR1 is MDHEN and CDR2 SYDVKM. The CDR3 protein is CASSAATGVNQPQHF. Here the CDR3 DNA reads TGTGCCAGCAGTGCCGCGACAGGGGTCAATCAGCCCCAGCATTTT.